This T cell receptor beta chain was recorded in a study of control samples from healthy donors and cancer patients. Libraries were prepared by immunoSEQ multiplex PCR; TCRdb keeps only in-frame clonotypes and omits some of them. The sample shows around 180,000 clones, 80% to 90% of them seen only once. V lost 1 base and J 7 bases, leaving 20 bases between the germline ends. Germline V gene lookup returns CDR1 SGHDN and CDR2 FVKESK. The CDR3 is made up of 18 amino acids. This clone showed up just once. Material for sequencing was blood. The receptor comes from a woman in her 30s in good health. This sequence joins TRBV14 and TRBJ1-6, with unresolved D. CDR3 DNA: TGTGCCAGCAGCCAAGTCCCTCGCGGCGGAACTGGGAATTCACCCCTCCACTTT. Translated: CASSQVPRGGTGNSPLHF.